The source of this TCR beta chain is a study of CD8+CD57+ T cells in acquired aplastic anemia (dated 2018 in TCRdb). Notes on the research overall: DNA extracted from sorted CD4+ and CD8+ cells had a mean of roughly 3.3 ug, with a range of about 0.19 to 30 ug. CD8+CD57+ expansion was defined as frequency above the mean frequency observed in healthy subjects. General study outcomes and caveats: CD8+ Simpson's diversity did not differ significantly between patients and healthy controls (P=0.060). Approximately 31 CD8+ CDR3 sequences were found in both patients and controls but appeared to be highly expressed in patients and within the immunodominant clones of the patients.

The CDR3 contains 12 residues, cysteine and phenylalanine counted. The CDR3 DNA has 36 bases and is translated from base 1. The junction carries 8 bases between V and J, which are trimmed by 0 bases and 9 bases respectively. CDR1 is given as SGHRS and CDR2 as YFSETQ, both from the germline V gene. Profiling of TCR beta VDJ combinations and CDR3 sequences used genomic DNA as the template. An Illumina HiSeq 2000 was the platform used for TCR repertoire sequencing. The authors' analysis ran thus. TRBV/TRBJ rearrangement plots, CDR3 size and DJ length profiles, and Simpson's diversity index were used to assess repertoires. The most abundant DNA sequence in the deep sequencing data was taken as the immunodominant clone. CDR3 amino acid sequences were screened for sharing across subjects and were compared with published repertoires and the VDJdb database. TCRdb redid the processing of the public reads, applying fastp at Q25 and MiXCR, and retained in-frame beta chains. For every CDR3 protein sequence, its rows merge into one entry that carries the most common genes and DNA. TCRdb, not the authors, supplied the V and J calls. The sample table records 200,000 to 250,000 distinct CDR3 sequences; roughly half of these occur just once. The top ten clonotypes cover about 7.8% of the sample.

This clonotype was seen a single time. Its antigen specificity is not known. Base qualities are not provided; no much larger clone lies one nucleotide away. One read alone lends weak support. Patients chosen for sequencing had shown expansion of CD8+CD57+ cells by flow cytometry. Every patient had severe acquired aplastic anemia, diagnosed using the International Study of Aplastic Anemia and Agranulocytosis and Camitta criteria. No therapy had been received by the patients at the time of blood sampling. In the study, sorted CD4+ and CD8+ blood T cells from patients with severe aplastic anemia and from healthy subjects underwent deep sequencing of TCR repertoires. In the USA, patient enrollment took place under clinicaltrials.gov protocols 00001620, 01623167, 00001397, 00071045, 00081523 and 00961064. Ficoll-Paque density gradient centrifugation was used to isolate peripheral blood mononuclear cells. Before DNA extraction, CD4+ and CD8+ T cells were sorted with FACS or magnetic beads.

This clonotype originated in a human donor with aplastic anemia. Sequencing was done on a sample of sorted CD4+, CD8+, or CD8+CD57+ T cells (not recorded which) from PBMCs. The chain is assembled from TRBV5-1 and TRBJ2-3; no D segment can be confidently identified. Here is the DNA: TGCGCCAGCAGCTTGGAATGGGAAACGCAGTATTTT. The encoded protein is CASSLEWETQYF. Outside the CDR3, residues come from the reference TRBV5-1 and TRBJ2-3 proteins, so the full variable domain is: KAGVTQTPRYLIKTRGQQVTLSCSPISGHRSVSWYQQTPGQGLQFLFEYFSETQRNKGNFPGRFSGRQFSNSRSEMNVSTLELGDSALYLCASSLEWETQYFGPGTRLTVL.